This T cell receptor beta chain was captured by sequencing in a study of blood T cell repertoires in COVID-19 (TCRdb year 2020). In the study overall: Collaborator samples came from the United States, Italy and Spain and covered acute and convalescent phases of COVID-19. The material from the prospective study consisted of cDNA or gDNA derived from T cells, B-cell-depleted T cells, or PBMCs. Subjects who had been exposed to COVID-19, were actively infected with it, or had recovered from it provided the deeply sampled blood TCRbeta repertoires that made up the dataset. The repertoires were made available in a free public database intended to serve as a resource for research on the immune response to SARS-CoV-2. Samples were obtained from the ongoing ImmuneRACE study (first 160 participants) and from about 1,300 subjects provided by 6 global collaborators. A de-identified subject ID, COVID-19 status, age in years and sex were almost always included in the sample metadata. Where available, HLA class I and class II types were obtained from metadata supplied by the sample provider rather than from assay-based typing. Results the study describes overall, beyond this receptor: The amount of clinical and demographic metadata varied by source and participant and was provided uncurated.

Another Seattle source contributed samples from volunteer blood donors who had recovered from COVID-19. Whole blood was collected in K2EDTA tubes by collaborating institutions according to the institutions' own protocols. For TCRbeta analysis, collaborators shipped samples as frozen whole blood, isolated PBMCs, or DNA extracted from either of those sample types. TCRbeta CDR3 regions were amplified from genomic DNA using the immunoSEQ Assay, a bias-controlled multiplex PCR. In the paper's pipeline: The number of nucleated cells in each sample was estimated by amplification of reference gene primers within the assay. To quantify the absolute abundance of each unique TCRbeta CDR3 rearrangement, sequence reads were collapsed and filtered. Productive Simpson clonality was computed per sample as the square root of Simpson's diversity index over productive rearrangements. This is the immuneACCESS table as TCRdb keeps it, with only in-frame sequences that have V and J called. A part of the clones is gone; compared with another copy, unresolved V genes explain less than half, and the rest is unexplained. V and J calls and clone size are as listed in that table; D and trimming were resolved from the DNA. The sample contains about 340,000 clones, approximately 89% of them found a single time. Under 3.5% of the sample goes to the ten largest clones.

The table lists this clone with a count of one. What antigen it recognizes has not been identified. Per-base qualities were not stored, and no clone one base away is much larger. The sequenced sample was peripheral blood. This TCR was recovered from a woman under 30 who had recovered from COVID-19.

The DNA sequence follows: TGTGCCAGCAGTTTATCGTCGGGACAAATCTATGGCTACACCTTC. It translates to CASSLSSGQIYGYTF. The chain is assembled from TRBV27 and TRBJ1-2; TRBD1 could be the D gene, as 6 bases match. Taken from cysteine to phenylalanine, the CDR3 has 15 residues. The entry retains the CDR3 DNA only, 45 bases that are in frame from base 1. Sequences MNHEY (CDR1) and SMNVEV (CDR2) are obtained from the germline V gene (reference sequence). V is cut by 0 bases and J by 4 bases, and the space between the germline ends is 12 bases.